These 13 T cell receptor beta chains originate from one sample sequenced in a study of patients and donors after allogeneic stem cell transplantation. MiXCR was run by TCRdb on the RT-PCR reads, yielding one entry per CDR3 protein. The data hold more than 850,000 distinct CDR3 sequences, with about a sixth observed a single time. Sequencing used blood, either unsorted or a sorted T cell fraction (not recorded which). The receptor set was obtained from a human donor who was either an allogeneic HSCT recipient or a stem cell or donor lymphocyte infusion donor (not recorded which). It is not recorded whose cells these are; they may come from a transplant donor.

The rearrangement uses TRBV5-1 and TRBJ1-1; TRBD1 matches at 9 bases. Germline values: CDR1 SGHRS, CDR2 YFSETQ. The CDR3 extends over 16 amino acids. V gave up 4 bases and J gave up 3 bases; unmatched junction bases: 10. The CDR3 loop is CASSRIPRTGDTEAFF. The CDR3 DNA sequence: TGCGCCAGCAGCAGGATCCCGAGGACAGGGGACACTGAAGCTTTCTTT.

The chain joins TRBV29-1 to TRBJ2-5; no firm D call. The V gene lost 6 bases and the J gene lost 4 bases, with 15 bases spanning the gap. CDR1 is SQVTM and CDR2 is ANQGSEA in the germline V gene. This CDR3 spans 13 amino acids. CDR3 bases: TGCAGCGTGTCTATTGTAGTAACAGAGACCCAGTACTTC. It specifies CSVSIVVTETQYF.

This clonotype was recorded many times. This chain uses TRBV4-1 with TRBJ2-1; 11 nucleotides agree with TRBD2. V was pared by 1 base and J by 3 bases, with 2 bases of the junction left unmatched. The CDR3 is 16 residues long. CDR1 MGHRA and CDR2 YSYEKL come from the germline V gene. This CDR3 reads CASSQGGTSGYNEQFF. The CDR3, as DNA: TGCGCCAGCAGCCAAGGAGGGACTAGCGGCTACAATGAGCAGTTCTTC.

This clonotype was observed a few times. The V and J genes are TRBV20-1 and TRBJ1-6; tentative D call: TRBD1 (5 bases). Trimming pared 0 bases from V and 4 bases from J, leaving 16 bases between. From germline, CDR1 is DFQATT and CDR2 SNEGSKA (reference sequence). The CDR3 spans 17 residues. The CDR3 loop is CSAREGAATSYNSPLHF. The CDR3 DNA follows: TGCAGTGCTAGAGAAGGGGCAGCTACCTCTTATAATTCACCCCTCCACTTT.

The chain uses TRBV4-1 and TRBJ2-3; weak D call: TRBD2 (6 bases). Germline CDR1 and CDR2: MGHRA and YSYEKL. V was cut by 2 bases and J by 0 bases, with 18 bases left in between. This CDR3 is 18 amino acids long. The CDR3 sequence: CASSQPPLSRGSTDTQYF. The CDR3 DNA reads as TGCGCCAGCAGCCAACCACCTCTCTCGCGGGGTAGCACAGATACGCAGTATTTT.

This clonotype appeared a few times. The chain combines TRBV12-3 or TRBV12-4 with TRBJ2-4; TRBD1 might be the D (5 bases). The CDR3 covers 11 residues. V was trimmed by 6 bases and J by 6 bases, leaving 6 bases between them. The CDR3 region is CASRTANIQYF. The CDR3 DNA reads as TGTGCCAGCAGGACAGCAAACATTCAGTACTTC.

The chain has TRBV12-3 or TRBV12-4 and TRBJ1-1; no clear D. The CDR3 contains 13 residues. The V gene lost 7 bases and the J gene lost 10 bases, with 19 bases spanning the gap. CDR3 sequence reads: CASNQAPPVGAFF. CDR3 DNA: TGTGCCAGCAATCAAGCCCCTCCGGTCGGAGCTTTCTTT.

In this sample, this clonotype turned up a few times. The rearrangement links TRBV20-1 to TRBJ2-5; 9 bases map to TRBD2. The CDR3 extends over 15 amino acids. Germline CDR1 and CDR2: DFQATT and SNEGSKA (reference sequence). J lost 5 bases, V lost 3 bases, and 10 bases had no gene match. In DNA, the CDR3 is TGCAGTGCTAGTGGGCTAGCGGGGCGTGGGGAGACCCAGTACTTC. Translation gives CSASGLAGRGETQYF.

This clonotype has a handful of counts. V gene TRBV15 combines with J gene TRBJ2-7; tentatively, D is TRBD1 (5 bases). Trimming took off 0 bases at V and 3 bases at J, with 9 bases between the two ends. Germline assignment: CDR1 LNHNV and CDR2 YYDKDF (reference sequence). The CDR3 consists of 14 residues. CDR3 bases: TGTGCCACCAGCAGAGATAAGGGGAACTACGAGCAGTACTTC. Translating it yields CATSRDKGNYEQYF.

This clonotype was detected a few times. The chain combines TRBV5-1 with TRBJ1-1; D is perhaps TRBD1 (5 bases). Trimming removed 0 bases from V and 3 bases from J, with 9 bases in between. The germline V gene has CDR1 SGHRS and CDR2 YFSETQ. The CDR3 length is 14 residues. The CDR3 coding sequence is TGCGCCAGCAGCTTGGTTGGGGGGTACACTGAAGCTTTCTTT. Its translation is CASSLVGGYTEAFF.

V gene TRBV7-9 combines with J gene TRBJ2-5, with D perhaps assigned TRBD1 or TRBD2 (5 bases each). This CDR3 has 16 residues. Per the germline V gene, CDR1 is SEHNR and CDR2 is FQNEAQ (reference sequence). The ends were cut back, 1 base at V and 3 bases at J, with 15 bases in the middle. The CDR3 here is CASSLGFRVGEETQYF. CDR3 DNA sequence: TGTGCCAGCAGCTTAGGATTCCGAGTGGGGGAAGAGACCCAGTACTTC.

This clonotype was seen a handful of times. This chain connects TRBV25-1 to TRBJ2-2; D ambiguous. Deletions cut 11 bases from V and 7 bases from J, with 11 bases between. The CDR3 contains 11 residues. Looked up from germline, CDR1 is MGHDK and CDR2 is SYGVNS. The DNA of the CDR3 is TGTGCCCTCGCCATAGGCGGGGAGCTGTTTTTT. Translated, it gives CALAIGGELFF.

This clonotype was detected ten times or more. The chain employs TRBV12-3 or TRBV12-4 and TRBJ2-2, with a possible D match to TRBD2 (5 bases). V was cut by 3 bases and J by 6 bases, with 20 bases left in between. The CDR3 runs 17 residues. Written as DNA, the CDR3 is TGTGCCAGCAGTTTTGCCAACCGGGGTGGAAACTCCGGGGAGCTGTTTTTT. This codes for CASSFANRGGNSGELFF.